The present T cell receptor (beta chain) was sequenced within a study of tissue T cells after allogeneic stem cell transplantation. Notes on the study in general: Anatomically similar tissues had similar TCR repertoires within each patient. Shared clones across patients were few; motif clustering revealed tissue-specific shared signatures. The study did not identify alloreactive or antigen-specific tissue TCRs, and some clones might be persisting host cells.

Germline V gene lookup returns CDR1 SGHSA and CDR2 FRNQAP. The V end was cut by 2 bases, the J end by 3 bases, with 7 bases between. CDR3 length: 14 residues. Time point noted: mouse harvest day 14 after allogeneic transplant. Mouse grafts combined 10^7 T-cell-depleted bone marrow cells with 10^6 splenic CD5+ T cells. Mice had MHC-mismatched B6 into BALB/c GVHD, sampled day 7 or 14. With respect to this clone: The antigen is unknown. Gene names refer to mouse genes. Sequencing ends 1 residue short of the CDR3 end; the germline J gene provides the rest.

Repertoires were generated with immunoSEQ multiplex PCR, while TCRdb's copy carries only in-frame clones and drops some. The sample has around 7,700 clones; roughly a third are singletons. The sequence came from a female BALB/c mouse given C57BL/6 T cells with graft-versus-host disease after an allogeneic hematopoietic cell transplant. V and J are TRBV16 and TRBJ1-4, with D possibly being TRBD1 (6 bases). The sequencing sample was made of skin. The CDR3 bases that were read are TGTGCAAGCAGCTTACAGGGGACCAACGAAAGATTATTT. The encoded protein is CASSLQGTNERLF. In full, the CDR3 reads CASSLQGTNERLFF.